This entry concerns a single T cell receptor beta chain. Germline CDR1 reads SGHRS; CDR2 reads YFSETQ. The CDR3 is 17 amino acids. The V and J ends lost 2 bases and 2 bases respectively, with 17 bases between them. The sample belongs to a study of blood T cell repertoires in COVID-19. For the study at large: Material from acute and convalescent COVID-19 was sourced from the United States, Italy and Spain.

Data came from immunoSEQ multiplex PCR; TCRdb stores just in-frame clones and leaves some out. Among about 380,000 clones listed, around 92% were seen once. The sample taken for sequencing was peripheral blood. The TCR comes from a man aged 35 to 55 with acute or convalescent COVID-19. This chain connects TRBV5-1 to TRBJ2-1; D is perhaps TRBD1 (5 bases). The CDR3 region has the DNA TGCGCCAGCAGCTTTGGAAGGGGAAGACAAACCTACAATGAGCAGTTCTTC. It codes for CASSFGRGRQTYNEQFF.